These T cell receptor beta chains were read from a single sample in a study of cytomegalovirus exposure and HLA in healthy donors. The data were produced by immunoSEQ multiplex PCR, yet TCRdb's version contains in-frame clones alone and is incomplete. In the table there are 150,000 to 200,000 clones, approximately 80% of which are singletons. The sample consisted of PBMCs. All receptors come from a woman aged 40 to 55 in good health and CMV-seronegative. Both conserved end residues are part of each CDR3. The D gene is left open where the match is weak. The size field is filled for only some rows; it gives once, few, many or a size class.

J gene,D gene,clone size,V gene,CDR3 protein,CDR3 DNA
TRBJ1-5,TRBD1,NA,TRBV7-2,CASSPDRSNSNQPQHF,TGTGCCAGCAGCCCGGACAGGAGCAATAGCAATCAGCCCCAGCATTTT
TRBJ2-6,TRBD1,NA,TRBV19,CASSIPHRGPLGGANVLTF,TGTGCCAGTAGTATCCCCCACAGGGGACCCCTGGGGGGGGCCAACGTCCTGACTTTC
TRBJ2-1,NA,NA,TRBV11-2,CASSLDLRGASYNEQFF,TGTGCCAGCAGCTTAGATTTACGCGGGGCATCCTACAATGAGCAGTTCTTC
TRBJ2-3,TRBD2,NA,TRBV19,CATKERGDTDTQYF,TGTGCCACCAAAGAGCGGGGGGACACAGATACGCAGTATTTT
TRBJ2-3,NA,NA,TRBV7-9,CASSLGRVRLASTDTQYF,TGTGCCAGCAGCTTAGGAAGGGTTCGGCTAGCTAGCACAGATACGCAGTATTTT
TRBJ2-1,NA,NA,TRBV5-1,CASSLGGTITHLSSYNEQFF,TGCGCCAGCAGCTTGGGCGGAACCATCACCCATCTAAGCTCCTACAATGAGCAGTTCTTC
TRBJ2-7,NA,once,TRBV7-7,CATKTEHYEQYF,TGTGCGACGAAGACAGAGCACTACGAGCAGTACTTC
TRBJ1-1,NA,once,TRBV18,CASSPLRNTEAFF,TGTGCCAGCTCACCACTGAGGAACACTGAAGCTTTCTTT
TRBJ2-1,TRBD2,NA,TRBV7-6,CAVRLAWDNEQFF,TGTGCCGTCAGACTAGCGTGGGACAATGAGCAGTTCTTC
TRBJ2-7,NA,NA,TRBV30,CAWSVLESGEQYF,TGTGCCTGGAGTGTCCTAGAATCGGGCGAGCAGTACTTC
TRBJ2-3,TRBD2,NA,TRBV4-1,CASSQFSSGGASTDTQYF,TGCGCCAGCAGCCAATTCTCTAGCGGGGGCGCTAGCACAGATACGCAGTATTTT
TRBJ1-4,TRBD1,NA,TRBV27,CASSLNGQGWEKLFF,TGTGCCAGCAGTTTAAATGGACAGGGTTGGGAAAAACTGTTTTTT
TRBJ2-7,NA,medium-sized,TRBV6-6,CASSYELYEQYF,TGTGCCAGCAGTTACGAACTATACGAGCAGTACTTC
TRBJ2-3,NA,NA,TRBV2,CATTASPDTQYF,TGTGCCACCACCGCTAGTCCCGATACGCAGTATTTT
TRBJ2-5,TRBD2,few,TRBV5-6,CASTGDYTTETQYF,TGTGCCAGCACCGGGGACTACACAACGGAGACCCAGTACTTC
TRBJ2-5,NA,NA,TRBV9,CASSVEKEWGEETQYF,TGTGCCAGCAGCGTAGAGAAGGAGTGGGGGGAAGAGACCCAGTACTTC
TRBJ2-2,NA,NA,TRBV18,CASSPTRNTGELFF,TGTGCCAGCTCACCAACTAGGAACACCGGGGAGCTGTTTTTT
TRBJ2-3,TRBD2,NA,TRBV7-9,CASSAWTSGSTDTQYF,TGTGCCAGCAGCGCCTGGACTAGCGGAAGCACAGATACGCAGTATTTT
TRBJ2-5,TRBD1,NA,TRBV19,CASKDRGRETQYF,TGTGCCAGCAAGGACAGGGGGAGAGAGACCCAGTACTTC
TRBJ2-1,TRBD2,NA,TRBV15,CATSSSGQFGEQFF,TGTGCCACCAGCTCTAGCGGGCAATTTGGTGAGCAGTTCTTC
TRBJ2-5,TRBD2,few,TRBV7-3,CASSLRGTSGKSKEETQYF,TGTGCCAGCAGCTTAAGAGGGACTAGCGGGAAATCAAAAGAAGAGACCCAGTACTTC
TRBJ1-2,TRBD1,NA,TRBV27,CASSLRAGGYGYTF,TGTGCCAGCAGTTTAAGGGCAGGGGGTTACGGCTACACCTTC
TRBJ2-7,NA,NA,TRBV4-3,CASSQEPRVGSEQYF,TGCGCCAGCAGCCAAGAGCCCAGGGTCGGTTCCGAGCAGTACTTC
TRBJ2-2,NA,NA,TRBV7-9,CASSPDTGELFF,TGTGCCAGCAGCCCAGACACCGGGGAGCTGTTTTTT
TRBJ1-4,TRBD1,NA,TRBV6-5,CASKPGTGRWEKLFF,TGTGCCAGCAAACCCGGGACAGGGCGATGGGAAAAACTGTTTTTT
TRBJ1-1,TRBD1,NA,TRBV5-6,CASSPVGQAPEAFF,TGTGCCAGCAGCCCGGTCGGACAGGCCCCTGAAGCTTTCTTT